The 21 T cell receptor beta chains presented below share a single source sample, sequenced in a study of T cells in women clearing cervical HPV infection. The data were produced by immunoSEQ multiplex PCR, yet TCRdb's version contains in-frame clones alone and is incomplete. The sample data list 48,000 or so clones. Sequencing was carried out using blood buffy coat. The source is a woman aged 18 to 75 with a cervical HPV16 infection that either progressed to CIN3+ or cleared (not recorded which).

On this clone: The read falls 3 residues short of the CDR3 end, and the missing part is taken from the germline J gene. The chain combines TRBV20-1 with TRBJ2-3; 10 bases are shared with TRBD1. CDR3 length: 14 residues. V was pared by 3 bases and J by 4 bases, with 4 bases of the junction left unmatched. Germline lookup yields CDR1 DFQATT and CDR2 SNEGSKA (reference sequence). The sequenced CDR3 bases are TGCAGTGCTAGGGGGACAGGGGACGCAGATACG. Protein sequence: CSARGTGDADT. The entire CDR3 protein is CSARGTGDADTQYF.

With regard to this clone: The CDR3 goes on 3 residues after the read ends, and that part is filled in from the germline J gene. J is TRBJ2-1 and V is TRBV28; D is perhaps TRBD1 (5 bases). CDR3 length equals 21 residues. V shed 4 bases and J shed 0 bases, with 28 bases lying between them. CDR1 is MDHEN and CDR2 is SYDVKM in the germline V gene. The covered CDR3 bases are TGTGCCAGCAGTTCGTTGGTACTTCGACAGCCCATAATGAGCTCCTACAATGAG. Translation gives CASSSLVLRQPIMSSYNE. In full, the CDR3 reads CASSSLVLRQPIMSSYNEQFF. The full variable domain, completed using reference TRBV28 and TRBJ2-1, is DVKVTQSSRYLVKRTGEKVFLECVQDMDHENMFWYRQDPGLGLRLIYFSYDVKMKEKGDIPEGYSVSREKKERFSLILESASTNQTSMYLCASSSLVLRQPIMSSYNEQFFGPGTRLTVL.

With respect to this clone: Read coverage stops 3 residues before the CDR3 terminus; the germline J gene supplies the remainder. The V gene is TRBV20-1, the J gene TRBJ2-7; D is possibly TRBD2 (6 bases). Trimming stripped 6 bases from V and 6 bases from J, with 24 bases between. CDR1 is DFQATT, CDR2 SNEGSKA, per germline (reference sequence). The CDR3 has 15 residues. The sequenced part of the CDR3 DNA is TGCAGTGCAACGGGTCGGGACTGGAAGAAGTTCGAG. It is translated as CSATGRDWKKFE. The whole CDR3 sequence reads CSATGRDWKKFEQYF.

A note on this clone: With the read ending 3 residues before the CDR3 end, the germline J gene is used to fill in that end. The chain is built from TRBV19 and TRBJ2-3; D possibly corresponds to TRBD2 (7 bases). The V end lost 3 bases, the J end lost 2 bases, and 15 bases lay between the germline ends. The CDR3 extends over 16 amino acids. Germline assignment: CDR1 LNHDA and CDR2 SQIVND (reference sequence). The sequenced part of the CDR3 DNA is TGTGCCAGTAGTATTTTGGGGGGGGGCCTCACAGATACG. Translated, it gives CASSILGGGLTDT. From start to end, the CDR3 is CASSILGGGLTDTQYF.

To note about this clone: The sequence runs out 3 residues before the end of the CDR3; the remainder is reconstructed from the germline J gene. The gene calls are TRBV28 and TRBJ1-1; tentative D call: TRBD1 (5 bases). With 4 bases removed from V and 1 base from J, the gap between germline ends came to 10 bases. This CDR3 spans 14 amino acids. Germline CDR1 MDHEN, CDR2 SYDVKM. The chain's CDR3 is CASSSLGQNTEAFF. Partial CDR3 DNA: TGTGCCAGCAGTTCCCTAGGACAGAACACTGAA.

Points on this clone: The CDR3 end is not reached by the read, which stops 3 residues before it; the germline J gene fills it in. The gene calls are TRBV6-2 or TRBV6-3 and TRBJ2-1; maybe TRBD2 (6 bases). The V end lost 7 bases, the J end lost 8 bases, and 15 bases lay between the germline ends. The CDR3 extends over 13 amino acids. Germline V gives CDR1 MNHEY, CDR2 SVGEGT. CDR3 in amino acids: CASTRYGGYEQFF. The sequenced CDR3 bases are TGTGCCAGCACTCGCTATGGGGGGTATGAG.

In regard to this clone: The CDR3 end falls 3 residues outside the read, so it is completed with the germline J gene. The V gene is TRBV2, the J gene TRBJ1-3, with a weak D call TRBD1 (5 bases). Germline CDR1 reads SNHLY; CDR2 reads FYNNEI. CDR3 length equals 17 residues. The V end lost 5 bases, the J end lost 2 bases, and 19 bases lay between the germline ends. CDR3 sequence reads: CASSRRGRDKAGNTIYF. The sequenced part of the CDR3 DNA is TGTGCCAGCAGTCGACGGGGGAGGGATAAAGCTGGAAACACC.

With regard to this clone: Sequencing ends 3 residues short of the CDR3 end; the germline J gene provides the rest. The chain employs TRBV10-2 and TRBJ2-7; maybe TRBD2 (6 bases). The germline V gene has CDR1 WSHSY and CDR2 SAAADI. CDR3 length: 13 amino acids. V was trimmed by 8 bases and J by 0 bases, leaving 11 bases between them. CDR3 DNA (partial): TGCGCCAGCGACCGGGACTTCTCCTACGAG. Translation: CASDRDFSYE. The whole CDR3 region reads CASDRDFSYEQYF.

Remarks on this clone: The read terminates 3 residues before the CDR3 end, so the remaining end is supplied by the germline J gene. The J gene is TRBJ2-7, the V gene TRBV14; TRBD2 aligns across 7 bases. After removal of 0 bases from V and 0 bases from J, the junction contained 11 bases not matched to a gene. The CDR3 consists of 18 residues. Germline V lookup: CDR1 SGHDN, CDR2 FVKESK. The chain's CDR3 is CASSQERGRLAASYEQYF. Partial CDR3 DNA: TGTGCCAGCAGCCAAGAGAGAGGTCGCCTAGCGGCCTCCTACGAG. The complete variable domain, with remaining parts taken from reference TRBV14 and TRBJ2-7, reads EAGVTQFPSHSVIEKGQTVTLRCDPISGHDNLYWYRRVMGKEIKFLLHFVKESKQDESGMPNNRFLAERTGGTYSTLKVQPAELEDSGVYFCASSQERGRLAASYEQYFGPGTRLTVT.

On this clone: The read ends 3 residues early relative to the CDR3; the germline J gene fills the gap. The V and J genes are TRBV5-1 and TRBJ1-2; tentative D call: TRBD1 (6 bases). The CDR3 loop spans 13 amino acids. The V end lost 5 bases, the J end lost 4 bases, and 12 bases lay between the germline ends. Germline V gene data show CDR1 as SGHRS and CDR2 as YFSETQ. The CDR3 DNA, read in part, is TGCGCCAGCAGTAAGGACAGCCCCTATGGC. Its protein product is CASSKDSPYG. The full CDR3 sequence reads CASSKDSPYGYTF. Full variable domain (missing parts from reference TRBV5-1 and TRBJ1-2): KAGVTQTPRYLIKTRGQQVTLSCSPISGHRSVSWYQQTPGQGLQFLFEYFSETQRNKGNFPGRFSGRQFSNSRSEMNVSTLELGDSALYLCASSKDSPYGYTFGSGTRLTVV.

In the case of this clone: Sequencing ends 3 residues short of the CDR3 end; the germline J gene provides the rest. This rearrangement joins TRBV5-1 to TRBJ2-3; weak D call: TRBD1 (6 bases). Looked up from germline, CDR1 is SGHRS and CDR2 is YFSETQ. The CDR3 runs to 16 residues. V was trimmed by 0 bases and J by 6 bases, leaving 17 bases between them. The part of the CDR3 DNA that was read is TGCGCCAGCAGCTTGGGGGGGACAACCAGTGATGATACG. The encoded protein is CASSLGGTTSDDT. The whole CDR3 sequence is CASSLGGTTSDDTQYF.

Remarks on this clone: The DNA ends 3 residues before the CDR3 does, and the rest of the CDR3 is filled in from the germline J gene. V is TRBV6-2 or TRBV6-3 and J is TRBJ1-1; 7 nucleotides line up with TRBD1. The length of the CDR3 is 14 residues. Trimming at V came to 10 bases and at J to 0 bases, leaving 8 bases not matched to a gene. Germline V CDR1 and CDR2: MNHEY, SVGEGT. The CDR3 protein is CATKQGHMNTEAFF. The sequenced part of the CDR3 DNA is TGTGCCACGAAACAGGGGCACATGAACACTGAA.

To note about this clone: Read coverage stops 3 residues before the CDR3 terminus; the germline J gene supplies the remainder. The V and J genes are TRBV6-2 or TRBV6-3 and TRBJ2-3; no reliable D call. With 6 bases removed from V and 2 bases from J, the gap between germline ends came to 6 bases. CDR3 length: 12 residues. The V gene's germline CDR1 is MNHEY and CDR2 SVGEGT. The CDR3 loop reads CASSTNTDTQYF. The part of the CDR3 DNA that was read is TGTGCCAGCAGCACAAACACAGATACG.

Regarding this clone: The CDR3 is cut off 3 residues early in the read; its end comes from the germline J gene. The chain carries TRBV20-1 and TRBJ1-3; weak D call: TRBD1 (5 bases). The V end was cut by 5 bases, the J end by 0 bases, with 11 bases between. Germline assignment: CDR1 DFQATT and CDR2 SNEGSKA (reference sequence). The CDR3 is made up of 14 amino acids. The CDR3 sequence is CSAPQGSSGNTIYF. The part of the CDR3 DNA that was read is TGCAGTGCTCCCCAGGGTAGCTCTGGAAACACC.

Notes on this clone: The sequence runs out 3 residues before the end of the CDR3; the remainder is reconstructed from the germline J gene. The chain uses TRBV5-1 and TRBJ2-5; TRBD2 matches 8 bases. Per germline, CDR1 SGHRS and CDR2 YFSETQ. J lost 5 bases, V lost 3 bases, and 9 bases had no gene match. The length of the CDR3 is 15 residues. This CDR3 is CASSWTSRSDETQYF. The CDR3 bases that were read are TGCGCCAGCAGCTGGACTAGCCGATCTGATGAGACC.

Remarks on this clone: From the germline J gene comes the end of the CDR3, since the read stops 3 residues before it. The chain recombines TRBV7-2 with TRBJ2-2, with D possibly being TRBD1 (6 bases). Looked up from germline, CDR1 is SGHTA and CDR2 is FQGNSA. Deletions cut 1 base from V and 6 bases from J, with 12 bases between. The length of the CDR3 is 15 residues. CDR3 amino acids: CASSLVQGPSGELFF. The DNA read from the CDR3 is TGTGCCAGCAGCTTAGTGCAGGGGCCGTCCGGGGAG.

Worth noting for this clone: The read ends 3 residues shy of where the CDR3 ends; the end is completed using the germline J gene. V and J are TRBV10-3 and TRBJ2-7; the match to TRBD2 covers 8 bases. The germline V gene encodes CDR1 ENHRY and CDR2 SYGVKD. The CDR3 runs 13 residues. Losses at the gene ends were 5 bases for V and 5 bases for J; bases not matched to a gene: 5. The CDR3 spells CAISPRAGDEQYF. Partial CDR3 DNA: TGTGCCATCAGTCCCCGAGCGGGAGACGAG.

For this clone: The CDR3 is cut off 3 residues early in the read; its end comes from the germline J gene. This chain connects TRBV6-1 to TRBJ1-1; D possibly corresponds to TRBD1 (5 bases). This CDR3 has 17 amino acids. Per germline, CDR1 MNHNS and CDR2 SASEGT. V lost 0 bases to trimming and J lost 1 base, with 15 bases between them. CDR3 protein: CASSEAGDYYRNTEAFF. The sequenced part of the CDR3 DNA is TGTGCCAGCAGTGAAGCCGGGGACTACTATCGGAACACTGAA.

Details on this clone: The sequenced fragment ends 3 residues before the CDR3 boundary, so the rest is inferred from the germline J gene. The chain couples TRBV6-2 or TRBV6-3 to TRBJ2-2; a possible D gene is TRBD2 (5 bases). The CDR3 is 14 amino acids. V was clipped by 2 bases and J by 5 bases, with 9 bases between them. CDR1 is MNHEY and CDR2 is SVGEGT in the germline V gene. The CDR3 protein is CASSYGGGTGELFF. Incomplete CDR3 DNA: TGTGCCAGCAGTTACGGCGGCGGGACCGGGGAG.

On this clone itself: Coverage ceases 3 residues before the CDR3 finishes, and the germline J gene fills in the end. The rearrangement links TRBV18 to TRBJ2-5; 9 bases fit TRBD1. In germline, CDR1 is KGHSH, CDR2 LQKENI. The junction had 7 bases not matched to a gene; V was cut back by 6 bases and J by 5 bases. CDR3 length equals 14 residues. CDR3 bases read: TGTGCCAGCTCGACAGGGGGTACTGGGGAGACC. It encodes CASSTGGTGET. The full CDR3 protein reads CASSTGGTGETQYF.

In the case of this clone: Coverage ceases 3 residues before the CDR3 finishes, and the germline J gene fills in the end. The rearrangement joins TRBV11-2 to TRBJ2-7; 7 bases agree with TRBD1. The length of the CDR3 is 15 residues. J lost 2 bases, V lost 5 bases, and 9 bases had no gene match. The V gene's germline CDR1 is SGHAT and CDR2 FQNNGV. The CDR3 is CASSRATGQPYEQYF. The DNA read from the CDR3 is TGTGCCAGCAGCCGGGCGACGGGACAGCCCTACGAG. The full variable domain, in which reference TRBV11-2 and TRBJ2-7 provide the parts outside the CDR3, is EAGVAQSPRYKIIEKRQSVAFWCNPISGHATLYWYQQILGQGPKLLIQFQNNGVVDDSQLPKDRFSAERLKGVDSTLKIQPAKLEDSAVYLCASSRATGQPYEQYFGPGTRLTVT.